What follows are 19 T cell receptor beta chains derived from one specimen sequenced in a study of blood T cell repertoires in COVID-19. The table came from immunoSEQ multiplex PCR; TCRdb's copy has only in-frame clones and leaves some out. Among roughly 120,000 clones listed, approximately 70% were seen once. Sequences were obtained from peripheral blood. Source of these receptors: a woman aged 55 to 70 with acute or convalescent COVID-19.

V and J are TRBV19 and TRBJ1-6, with D tentatively TRBD1 (5 bases). Germline CDR1 and CDR2: LNHDA and SQIVND (reference sequence). V lost 3 bases and J lost 14, with 14 bases in between. There are 13 residues in the CDR3. CDR3 sequence: CASSIGQGKALHF. As DNA, the CDR3 is TGTGCCAGTAGTATCGGGCAGGGAAAGGCCCTCCACTTT.

The rearrangement uses TRBV18 and TRBJ1-2; D may be TRBD1 (6 bases). Per germline, CDR1 KGHSH and CDR2 LQKENI. The CDR3 length is 18 residues. The V and J ends lost 3 bases and 6 bases respectively, with 26 bases between them. The CDR3 DNA follows: TGTGCCAGCTCACCTCAAAAGGGTTTCAGGACAGCGGGGAATGGCTACACCTTC. Translated: CASSPQKGFRTAGNGYTF. The full variable domain, in which reference TRBV18 and TRBJ1-2 provide the parts outside the CDR3, is NAGVMQNPRHLVRRRGQEARLRCSPMKGHSHVYWYRQLPEEGLKFMVYLQKENIIDESGMPKERFSAEFPKEGPSILRIQQVVRGDSAAYFCASSPQKGFRTAGNGYTFGSGTRLTVV.

This clone has just a few counts. The DNA of the CDR3 is TGTGCCAACGCGGCCGGGACAGGGCGATACGAGCAGTACTTC. Amino acid sequence: CANAAGTGRYEQYF. The rearrangement links TRBV2 to TRBJ2-7; 9 bases align to TRBD1. V dropped 10 bases and J dropped 4; count of bases not matched to a gene: 11. Germline CDR1 is SNHLY and CDR2 is FYNNEI. The CDR3 length is 14 residues.

This clone was found a few times. This chain connects TRBV12-2 to TRBJ1-5; TRBD1 is the table's D call, not checked against the DNA. TRBV12-2 is a pseudogene locus. This CDR3 contains 16 residues. CDR3 in amino acids: CASRLIPWASNQPQHF. CDR3 DNA sequence: TGTGCAAGTCGCTTAATCCCCTGGGCTAGCAATCAGCCCCAGCATTTT.

CDR3 in DNA: TGTGCCAGCTCACCAAGGACAGGGGCTGATCACGAGCAGTACTTC. Encoded protein: CASSPRTGADHEQYF. This chain connects TRBV18 to TRBJ2-7; 9 bases are shared with TRBD1. After removal of 2 bases from V and 5 bases from J, the junction contained 7 bases not matched to a gene. The germline V gene has CDR1 KGHSH and CDR2 LQKENI. The CDR3 has 15 amino acids.

This chain uses TRBV30 with TRBJ1-5, with TRBD1 identical over 7 bases. Looked up from germline, CDR1 is GTSNPN and CDR2 is SVGIG (reference sequence). The CDR3 sequence is 12 residues long. J was trimmed by 7 bases and V by 2 bases; bases with no gene match: 2. In DNA form, the CDR3 reads TGTGCCTGGAGTCCGGACAGGCAGCCCCAGCATTTT. This gives the protein CAWSPDRQPQHF.

This clone was seen just once. This chain joins TRBV19 and TRBJ1-2; 7 positions agree with TRBD1. Trimming took 6 bases from V and 4 from J; bases not matched to a gene: 5. Germline lookup yields CDR1 LNHDA and CDR2 SQIVND (reference sequence). The CDR3 sequence is 13 residues long. DNA of the CDR3: TGTGCCAGTAGGGGACAGCAAGTCTATGGCTACACCTTC. Residues: CASRGQQVYGYTF.

The V gene is TRBV12-3 or TRBV12-4, the J gene TRBJ2-6; tentatively, D is TRBD2 (5 bases). The V end lost 7 bases, the J end lost 3 bases, and 7 bases lay between the germline ends. This CDR3 has 13 residues. The CDR3 reads CASTGGGANVLTF. The CDR3 coding sequence is TGTGCCAGCACCGGAGGTGGGGCCAACGTCCTGACTTTC.

This clone was seen a handful of times. The chain has TRBV29-1 and TRBJ1-4, with TRBD1 identical over 8 bases. From germline, CDR1 is SQVTM and CDR2 ANQGSEA. CDR3 length: 14 amino acids. The CDR3 DNA reads TGCAGTGCCGGGACAGGAAATGTCGGTGAAAAACTGTTTTTT. Its translation: CSAGTGNVGEKLFF.

The chain uses TRBV6-5 and TRBJ2-2, with D perhaps TRBD1 (5 bases). V lost 2 bases to trimming and J lost 4 bases, with 11 bases between them. This CDR3 is 15 amino acids long. Germline lookup yields CDR1 MNHEY and CDR2 SVGAGI. CDR3 protein: CASSYEQVPTGELFF. In DNA, the CDR3 is TGTGCCAGCAGTTACGAACAGGTCCCCACCGGGGAGCTGTTTTTT.

The chain links TRBV19 to TRBJ1-6, with D possibly being TRBD1 (5 bases). Germline CDR1 and CDR2: LNHDA and SQIVND (reference sequence). CDR3 length equals 18 residues. The V end was cut by 3 bases, the J end by 6 bases, with 21 bases between. For the CDR3, the DNA is TGTGCCAGTAGTATCTTCGGTAATCGCAGGCAGGGTAATTCACCCCTCCACTTT. The encoded protein is CASSIFGNRRQGNSPLHF.

The J gene is TRBJ2-3, the V gene TRBV19, with TRBD2 matching over 14 bases. This CDR3 region has 18 residues. V lost 7 bases, J lost 6 bases, and 15 bases stayed unmatched. Per the germline V gene, CDR1 is LNHDA and CDR2 is SQIVND (reference sequence). The chain's CDR3 is CASIGTSGGPPCSDTQYF. DNA for the CDR3: TGTGCCAGTATAGGGACTAGCGGGGGCCCGCCTTGTTCGGATACGCAGTATTTT.

This clone occurred a few times. CDR3 DNA: TGTGCCAGCAGCTTGACCGGGACAGGGTCCTACAATGAGCAGTTCTTC. This encodes CASSLTGTGSYNEQFF. The chain couples TRBV5-5 to TRBJ2-1; 9 nucleotides line up with TRBD1. Looked up from germline, CDR1 is SGHKS and CDR2 is YYEKEE (reference sequence). CDR3 length equals 16 residues. Trimming took 1 base from V and 1 from J; bases not matched to a gene: 3.

The chain combines TRBV19 with TRBJ2-2; D possibly corresponds to TRBD1 (5 bases). Germline CDR1 and CDR2: LNHDA and SQIVND (reference sequence). The length of the CDR3 is 14 residues. Trimming shortened V by 5 bases and J by 7 bases, and 14 bases separated the two germline ends. The DNA for the CDR3 is TGTGCCAGTAGTTACAATAGGGGTGTCGGGGAGCTGTTTTTT. It specifies CASSYNRGVGELFF.

This clone was seen a handful of times. This sequence joins TRBV5-1 and TRBJ2-7; TRBD1 matches at 8 bases. CDR3 length: 14 amino acids. Trimming removed 4 bases from V and 6 bases from J; junction bases left unmatched: 9. In germline, CDR1 is SGHRS, CDR2 YFSETQ. CDR3 loop: CASSRSAGGREQYF. For the CDR3, the DNA is TGCGCCAGCAGCAGGTCAGCAGGGGGCCGCGAGCAGTACTTC.

The chain has TRBV19 and TRBJ2-7; a weak D match, TRBD1 (6 bases). The CDR3 has 15 amino acids. V shed 5 bases and J shed 6 bases, with 20 bases lying between them. From germline, CDR1 is LNHDA and CDR2 SQIVND (reference sequence). The CDR3 spells CASSFQNRVSGEQYF. Here the CDR3 DNA reads TGTGCCAGTAGTTTCCAAAACAGGGTATCCGGCGAGCAGTACTTC.

The chain carries TRBV6-6 and TRBJ2-5; 8 nucleotides agree with TRBD2. The CDR3 has 16 amino acids. V dropped 7 bases and J dropped 1; count of bases not matched to a gene: 11. From germline, CDR1 is MNHNY and CDR2 SVGAGI (reference sequence). This CDR3 is CASTIFAGGRQETQYF. The CDR3 DNA follows: TGTGCCAGCACCATCTTTGCGGGGGGCCGCCAAGAGACCCAGTACTTC.

The J gene is TRBJ2-1, the V gene TRBV7-9; 8 bases are shared with TRBD1. The CDR3 runs to 14 residues. J gave up 5 bases and V 6 bases, and 6 bases lay outside the gene matches. Germline CDR1 is SEHNR and CDR2 is FQNEAQ (reference sequence). The CDR3 is CASSWSRGHNEQFF. In DNA, the CDR3 is TGTGCCAGCAGTTGGTCCAGGGGGCACAATGAGCAGTTCTTC.

The gene calls are TRBV14 and TRBJ1-3; TRBD1 might be the D (5 bases). The length of the CDR3 is 16 residues. V was pared by 3 bases and J by 4 bases, with 16 bases between. Germline V gives CDR1 SGHDN, CDR2 FVKESK. The CDR3 protein is CASSQFGAFLGNTIYF. CDR3 DNA sequence: TGTGCCAGCAGCCAGTTTGGGGCGTTCCTGGGAAACACCATATATTTT.